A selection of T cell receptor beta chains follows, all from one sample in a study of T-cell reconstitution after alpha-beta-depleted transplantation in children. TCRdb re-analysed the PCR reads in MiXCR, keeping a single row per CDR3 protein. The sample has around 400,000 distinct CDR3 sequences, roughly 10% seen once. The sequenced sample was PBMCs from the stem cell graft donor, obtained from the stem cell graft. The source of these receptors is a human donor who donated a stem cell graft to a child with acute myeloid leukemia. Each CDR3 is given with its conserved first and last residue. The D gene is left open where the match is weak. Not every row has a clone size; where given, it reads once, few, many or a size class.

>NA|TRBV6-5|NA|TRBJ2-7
TGTGCCAGCAGTTACTCGGGGACACCTTCATACGAGCAGTACTTC
CASSYSGTPSYEQYF
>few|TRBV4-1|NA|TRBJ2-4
TGCGCCAGCAGCCAACCCGGACAGAAAAACATTCAGTACTTC
CASSQPGQKNIQYF
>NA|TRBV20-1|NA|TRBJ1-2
TGCAGTGCTAGAACGGGGGAGGGGTGGGATGGCTACACCTTC
CSARTGEGWDGYTF
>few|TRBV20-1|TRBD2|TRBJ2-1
TGCAGTGCTACCGATCTAGCGGGGGGTTACAATGAGCAGTTCTTC
CSATDLAGGYNEQFF
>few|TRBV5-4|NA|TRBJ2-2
TGTGCCAGCAGCTTGACGGTGGGGGCCACCGGGGAGCTGTTTTTT
CASSLTVGATGELFF
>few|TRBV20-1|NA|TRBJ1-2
TGCAGTGCTAGAGGTGGGGCGCGCGGCTACACCTTC
CSARGGARGYTF
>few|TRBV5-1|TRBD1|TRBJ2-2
TGCGCCAGCAGCAAAGACAGGGCCGGGGAGCTGTTTTTT
CASSKDRAGELFF
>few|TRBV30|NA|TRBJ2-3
TGTGCCTGGAGTGTAAAAGTCCATCCTGGAACTACAGCAGATACGCAGTATTTT
CAWSVKVHPGTTADTQYF
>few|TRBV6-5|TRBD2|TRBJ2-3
TGTGCCAGCAATCATGCGGGAGTGGGCACAGATACGCAGTATTTT
CASNHAGVGTDTQYF
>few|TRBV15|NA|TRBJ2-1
TGTGCCACCGGCCGGAGGGAGAATGAGCAGTTCTTC
CATGRRENEQFF
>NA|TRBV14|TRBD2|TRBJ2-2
TGTGCCAGCAGCCAAGTACTAGCGGGACTGAACACCGGGGAGCTGTTTTTT
CASSQVLAGLNTGELFF
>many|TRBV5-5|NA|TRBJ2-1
TGTGCCAGCAGCCTGGACAGAGCCGAGCAGTTCTTC
CASSLDRAEQFF
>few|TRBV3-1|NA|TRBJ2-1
TGTGCCAGCAGCCCTCACGCATCGTCGAGCTCCTACAATGAGCAGTTCTTC
CASSPHASSSSYNEQFF
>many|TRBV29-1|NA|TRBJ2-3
TGCAGCGTTGTTTTGGCTCAGAGGGGTACGCAGTATTTT
CSVVLAQRGTQYF
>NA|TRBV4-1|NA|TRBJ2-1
TGCGCCAGCAGGGAGTCCCAGGGCTGGAATGAGCAGTTCTTC
CASRESQGWNEQFF
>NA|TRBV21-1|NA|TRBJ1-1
TGTGCCAGCCCTAAGACAGGGCTGAACACTGAAGCTTTCTTT
CASPKTGLNTEAFF
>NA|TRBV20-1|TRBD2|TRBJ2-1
TGCAGTGCCCCATCTAGCGGGGGTTACAATGAGCAGTTCTTC
CSAPSSGGYNEQFF
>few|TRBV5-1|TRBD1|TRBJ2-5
TGCGCCAGCAGCGCCACAGGGGGCCAAGAGACCCAGTACTTC
CASSATGGQETQYF